Each of the 7 T cell receptor beta chains below was sequenced from the same sample in a study of T cell repertoires in cytomegalovirus infection. Their specific antigens are unknown. In TCRdb, the reads were re-called with MiXCR into one record per CDR3 protein. The data show 650,000 to 900,000 distinct CDR3 sequences, 25% to 35% seen once. This specimen was cultured CD8+ T cells from PBMCs, taken from culture after CMV antigen stimulation. These receptors were obtained from a human donor in good health (CMV status not recorded). Some clones in this sample may be carry-over from other donors' samples.

This rearrangement joins TRBV6-2 or TRBV6-3 to TRBJ1-5; D unclear. This CDR3 has 16 amino acids. V was pared by 5 bases and J by 5 bases, with 19 bases between. Germline V gives CDR1 MNHEY, CDR2 SVGEGT. The CDR3 loop reads CASSEHPLESHQPQHF. The DNA of the CDR3 is TGTGCCAGCAGTGAACACCCGCTGGAAAGCCATCAGCCCCAGCATTTT.

The chain recombines TRBV10-3 with TRBJ1-1; the D gene is possibly TRBD1 (6 bases). V was pared by 6 bases and J by 2 bases, with 10 bases between. The length of the CDR3 is 13 residues. The germline CDR1 and CDR2 sequences are ENHRY and SYGVKD. The CDR3 reads CAIRGQSNTEAFF. CDR3 coding DNA: TGTGCCATCAGAGGACAGTCCAACACTGAAGCTTTCTTT.

This clonotype has only one observation. The missing conserved phenylalanine or tryptophan at the end of this CDR3 makes a read error likely. The V and J genes are TRBV12-3 or TRBV12-4 and TRBJ2-7; 7 bases are shared with TRBD1. The CDR3 runs 13 residues. The V and J ends lost 10 bases and 2 bases, in that order; junction bases with no gene match: 8. The CDR3: CANSNQGAYEQYI. The CDR3 DNA reads as TGTGCCAACAGCAACCAGGGGGCCTACGAGCAGTACATC.

This clonotype was seen more than once but under ten times. The chain recombines TRBV20-1 with TRBJ1-6; 7 bases agree with TRBD1. The germline CDR1 and CDR2 sequences are DFQATT and SNEGSKA (reference sequence). The V segment lost 3 bases and the J segment 0 bases; nucleotides outside the gene matches: 20. The CDR3 runs to 21 residues. CDR3: CSASGGRTGKGEGSYNSPLHF. In nucleotides, the CDR3 is TGCAGTGCTAGTGGGGGGCGGACAGGAAAAGGGGAGGGCTCCTATAATTCACCCCTCCACTTT.

The chain links TRBV2 to TRBJ2-3; 10 bases agree with TRBD2. The CDR3 is 17 amino acids. After removal of 5 bases from V and 2 bases from J, the junction contained 10 bases not matched to a gene. Germline CDR1 SNHLY, CDR2 FYNNEI. This chain's CDR3 is CASSFQTSGETTDTQYF. CDR3 DNA sequence: TGTGCCAGCAGTTTCCAAACTAGCGGGGAAACCACAGATACGCAGTATTTT.

This clonotype was observed once. This rearrangement joins TRBV20-1 to TRBJ1-1; 8 positions agree with TRBD1. The germline CDR1 and CDR2 sequences are DFQATT and SNEGSKA (reference sequence). V lost 3 bases and J lost 4; bases outside the gene matches: 13. The CDR3 covers 16 residues. CDR3 DNA: TGCAGTGCTAGGACGACAGGGGTCAGGGCAGGCACTGAAGCTTTCTTT. Translation: CSARTTGVRAGTEAFF.

This clonotype was seen a few times. The chain is built from TRBV6-5 and TRBJ2-7; the D is unclear. CDR1 MNHEY and CDR2 SVGAGI come from the germline V gene. Between the trimmed V and J ends, which lost 5 bases and 6 bases, there was a span of 17 bases. The CDR3 is 14 amino acids. This CDR3 reads CASSGTGSTGEQYF. For the CDR3, the DNA is TGTGCCAGCAGTGGCACCGGGTCAACGGGCGAGCAGTACTTC.